Given below is one T cell receptor beta chain in context. Antigen unknown. Germline lookup yields CDR1 SGHRS and CDR2 YFSETQ. Trimming left V 1 base short and J 4 bases short, with 9 bases between. This CDR3 is 15 amino acids long. TCRdb re-derived calls from the 5' RACE reads in MiXCR, one entry per CDR3 protein. The data show roughly 200,000 distinct CDR3 sequences, 9.5% seen once. The data derive from a study of T-cell memory formation after mild COVID-19. About the study: TCR clusters mostly belonged to single donors.

General observations from the study: Researchers report contracting CD4+ clones mostly in CM and EM, with CD8+ clones in EMRA. Whether day 37 second-wave clones are SARS-CoV-2-specific was not confirmed. Some clones that responded turned up in pre-infection memory, which suggests that cross-reactive memory joined in.

This rearrangement joins TRBV5-1 to TRBJ2-6; no clear D. Input material: PBMCs or a T cell subset sorted from them (not recorded which). This receptor was obtained from a man aged 18 to 30 who had mild COVID-19 (a few samples of this study predate the infection). Cell type and time point are not known. The CDR3 DNA reads as TGCGCCAGCAGCTTGTTTTTGGAGGGGGCCAACGTCCTGACTTTC. As protein: CASSLFLEGANVLTF.